The T cell receptor beta chain under discussion was sequenced for a study of cytomegalovirus exposure and HLA in healthy donors (dated by TCRdb to the late 2010s). Background on the whole study: According to an earlier analysis of a few hundred of the donors, about 179 million T cells yielded 117 million unique TCR beta sequences and about 280 Gb of sequence data. Across around 400 genotyped donors of the cohort, an average of approximately 220,000 unique TCR beta nucleotide sequences per donor were sequenced, and roughly 18% of those sequences were non-productive. Rather than using new phenotypic data, the later analysis identified candidate immune exposures from TCR beta sequences and from how often those sequences occurred across donors. The T cell repertoires of several hundred subjects were profiled by immunosequencing and related to cytomegalovirus serostatus. Because of strong linkage in the cohort, five DR-DQ haplotypes were treated as single units for association and clustering. Both class I and class II loci were covered by HLA typing, at four-digit resolution. An earlier analysis of some 500 of the donors applied high-throughput TCR beta sequencing to assess whether each TCR beta V gene segment acted as functional or pseudogenic. Of the 300 to 500 genotyped donors, approximately 81% were placed in the genetic ancestry cluster associated with self-reported Caucasian donors. A later analysis re-examined previously published TCR beta repertoires from roughly 650 donors and added high-resolution HLA genotyping to investigate patterns of TCR occurrence. A later genetic analysis took genome-wide SNP genotypes for about 60% of the roughly 670 donors and used that subset as a discovery cohort. High-throughput TCR immunosequencing, statistical association of individual TCRs with disease status, and machine learning were combined to predict cytomegalovirus infection status. In addition to the first cohort of 650 to 750 subjects, a separate validation cohort of 120 different subjects was used. All discovery cohort repertoires had been generated on a single sequencing platform. The number of donors typed differed by locus, with roughly 629-640 for A, B, C, DRB1 and DQB1, over 500 for DQA1, 606 for DPA1, and under 490 for DPB1. Around 320 gigabases of sequencing data and approximately 84 million unique TCR sequences were included in an early release covering about 700 HLA-typed donors. Donor age, sex, ethnicity and CMV serostatus were compiled together with the repertoire data. The aim of the study was to test whether cataloging public T cell receptors could identify signatures of past pathogen exposure. The paper as a whole reports these results and caveats: In a later analysis, TCR association rates were found to vary across HLA loci, with the most associated TCRs seen for DRB1 alleles and the fewest for HLA-C alleles. When HLA alleles, especially DR and DQ, strongly co-occurred, attributing TCR associations to individual alleles was difficult. The study gave a list of under 200 TCR beta chains associated with cytomegalovirus. For the cohort, immune exposure information was limited to CMV serostatus. The authors suggested that the approach could potentially be generalized to other disease states and immunological phenotypes. A few of the identified cytomegalovirus-associated TCR beta chains were confirmed in vitro to be specific for cytomegalovirus antigens. In a later analysis, most CMV-associated TCR beta chains were found to appear HLA-restricted, with HLA associations seemingly driven largely by CMV exposure. Specific HLA alleles were associated with over 15,000 TCR beta sequences at a false discovery rate of 0.05 in a later analysis. In a later analysis, HLA-associated TCR beta chains were found to be more clonally expanded and to have lower generation probabilities than equally common non-associated chains. Several of the top co-occurrence clusters appeared to be linked to parvovirus B19, influenza, CMV and Epstein-Barr virus, according to a later analysis. The classifier was reported to diagnose cytomegalovirus status with high specificity and sensitivity in both the original cohort and the validation cohort. Sequencing depth was assumed to be roughly uniform across donors in the presence/absence analyses, though that assumption may not hold. Correlated functional status among segregating V segments might be attributable to linkage disequilibrium, but an unknown experimental factor could not be ruled out. The earlier analysis of some 560 of the donors excluded some 16 rarely observed V segments, including chromosome 9 orphons, because counts were too low. Compared with the 666-donor mean, donors in an Asian-associated ancestry cluster had fewer N-insertions in productive TCRs, according to a later genetic analysis. HLA typing was unavailable for some donors at each locus, so association tests used only the typed subset. V-gene and J-gene trimming of TCR beta chains was associated with a missense DCLRE1C variant in a later genetic analysis, and the association was replicated in an independent cohort. A further reported finding was that TCR beta sequences accurately predicted the HLA-A and HLA-B alleles for most subjects in the first cohort. Most TCR sequences were seen in very few donors, while some public TCRs were found in many individuals. A group of highly shared sequence variants was considered likely to be a technical artifact of the sequencing pipeline. In this cohort, only TCR beta chains were sequenced, and detectable features were limited by the absence of alpha or paired-chain data. Broadly in line with IMGT annotations, most TCR beta V segments showed up in productive rearrangements about 87% or about 30% of the time in an earlier analysis of approximately 640 of the donors. Some IMGT-functional V segments, including TRBV6-2 and TRBV6-3, could not be told apart with the 87-base-pair reads, so those segments were excluded.

The method was the immunoSEQ multiplex PCR assay. For the multiplex PCR, a mixture combining 60 forward primers for TCR Vbeta segments and 13 reverse primers for TCR Jbeta segments was used. Amplification of the CDR3 region of rearranged TCR beta genes was performed with a multiplex PCR assay on genomic DNA. The amplified TCR beta libraries were sequenced on the Illumina HiSeq System as 87-base-pair reads. In the source study's methods: Across the 640 or so repertoires, a later analysis counted 80 million or so unique TCR beta chains, approximately 12 million of which were shared by at least two donors. Raw reads were error-corrected and collapsed into unique sequences by a nearest-neighbor algorithm in which closely related sequences were merged to remove PCR and sequencing errors. To assign V, D and J gene segments, CDR3 sequences were aligned to IMGT reference sequences. Each retained sequence needed at least a six-nucleotide match to both a V gene segment and a J gene segment. Rearrangements were called productive when the CDR3 lacked stop codons and stayed in frame with V and J; all others were non-productive. CDR3 was defined by IMGT convention, running from the second conserved V-encoded cysteine to the conserved J-encoded phenylalanine. The earlier analysis of 587 of the donors excluded sequences that lacked an unambiguous match to a single V gene segment. An earlier analysis of several hundred of the donors called V segments functional above 56.7% productive rearrangements and segregating when the between-donor standard deviation exceeded 5%. A statistical classification framework was developed to diagnose cytomegalovirus status using the catalog of TCR beta chain sequences. V and J gene assignment, in a later analysis, came from comparing TCR nucleotide sequences with IMGT/GENE-DB human TR gene sequences. In a later analysis, CDR3 sequences and most-parsimonious VDJ recombination scenarios were assigned using the TCRdist pipeline. In a later analysis, each TCR beta chain was defined by its CDR3 amino acid sequence together with its V-gene family, and reads without a unique V-gene family were excluded. To address suspected cross-contamination and a sequencing artifact, a later analysis removed 550 to 750 highly shared, low-generation-probability nucleotide sequences. In a later analysis, a clonal expansion index for each public chain was calculated from normalized within-repertoire ranks of inferred template counts. In a later analysis, generation probabilities were computed with a VDJ recombination model fitted to out-of-frame rearrangements, and the resulting probabilities were checked against IGoR. In a later analysis, TCR-TCR, TCR-HLA and TCR-CMV co-occurrence was scored with hypergeometric tests, and a repertoire-size bias correction was applied to TCR pairs. False discovery rates were estimated in a later analysis by permuting HLA or CMV assignments 20 times. In a later analysis, co-occurring TCRs were grouped using DBSCAN, and TCRdist sequence similarity was added for clustering within HLA-allele-positive subsets. Repertoires with fewer than 30,000 or more than 120,000 public chains, plus five repertoires with anomalous nucleotide sharing, were excluded from co-occurrence clustering. This is the immuneACCESS table as TCRdb keeps it, with only in-frame sequences that have V and J called. A part of the clones is gone; compared with another copy, unresolved V genes explain less than half, and the rest is unexplained. That table supplies the V and J calls and clone size; D and trimming were determined from the DNA. Within this sample are 160,000 or so clones, with around 76% of them counted one time only. The top ten hold roughly 1.4% of the sample.

As concerns this clone: Its antigen is unknown. No quality values exist for individual bases; no much larger clone is one base distant.

From a lookup of the germline V gene (reference sequence), CDR1 and CDR2 are MNHEY and SMNVEV. The CDR3 sequence holds 15 residues, the cysteine and phenylalanine included. The read is trimmed to its CDR3 DNA, 45 bases read in frame from base 1. V is cut back by 5 bases and J by 4 bases, with 8 bases in the junction unmatched. The cohort consisted of some 670 healthy bone marrow donors. All cohort members were sampled while nominally healthy, although unrecorded immune exposures were likely present. The donor tested CMV seronegative, placing the donor among the 350 to 400 seronegative members of the cohort. A peripheral blood sample was collected from each donor, and TCR beta sequencing was performed on peripheral blood mononuclear cells. The Qiagen DNeasy Blood Extraction Kit was used to extract genomic DNA from the blood cell samples.

Sequencing was done on a sample of PBMCs. The receptor chain draws on TRBV27 and TRBJ1-5; the junction holds 7 bases that match TRBD1. This sequence originates from a man between 60 and 75 years old in good health and CMV-seronegative. The DNA sequence follows: TGTGCCAGCAGTCTAATACAGGGGAAGAATCAGCCCCAGCATTTT. It specifies CASSLIQGKNQPQHF.